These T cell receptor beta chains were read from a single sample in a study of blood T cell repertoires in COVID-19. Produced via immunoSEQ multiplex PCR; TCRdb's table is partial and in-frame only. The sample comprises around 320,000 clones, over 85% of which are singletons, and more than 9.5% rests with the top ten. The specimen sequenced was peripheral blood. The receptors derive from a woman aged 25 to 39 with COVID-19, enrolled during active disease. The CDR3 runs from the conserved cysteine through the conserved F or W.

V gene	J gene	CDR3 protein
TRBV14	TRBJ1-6	CASSRRQGLWSPLHF
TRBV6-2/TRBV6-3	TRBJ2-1	CASSYHPRGGEQFF
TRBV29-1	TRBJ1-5	CSARQGEPQHF
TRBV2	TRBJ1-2	CASSHLGTGYGYTF
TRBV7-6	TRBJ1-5	CASSLGTVGQPQHF
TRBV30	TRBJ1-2	CASDRGAYGYTF
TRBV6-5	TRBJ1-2	CASSSGQGALSGYTF
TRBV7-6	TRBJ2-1	CASSLMGTAYNEQFF
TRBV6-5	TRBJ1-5	CASTRRPLGSQPQHF
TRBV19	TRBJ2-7	CASSMSNRGYEQYF
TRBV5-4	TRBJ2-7	CASSLPSGGSEQYF
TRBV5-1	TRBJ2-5	CASSLRQGLGTQYF
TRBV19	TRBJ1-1	CASSPLDRDTEAFF
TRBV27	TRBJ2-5	CASSLWGGPQETQYF
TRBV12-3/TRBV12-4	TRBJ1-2	CASSLSGKGYTF
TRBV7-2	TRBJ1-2	CASSPRDYYGYTF
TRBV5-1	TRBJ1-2	CASSPVPGQGDHFYGYTF
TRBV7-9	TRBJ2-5	CASGQGVASYSQETQYF
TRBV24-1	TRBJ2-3	CATSDPTSGTDTQYF
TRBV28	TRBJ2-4	CASRRQGGNIQYF
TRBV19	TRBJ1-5	CASSHQGGNQPQHF
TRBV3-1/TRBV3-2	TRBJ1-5	CASSRSGVQGDQPQHF
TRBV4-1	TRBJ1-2	CASSQVSDTRDYTF
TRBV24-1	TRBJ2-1	CATSDLRSGSSYNEQFF
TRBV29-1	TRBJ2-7	CSVSQTHRGTYEQYF
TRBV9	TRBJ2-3	CASSASSSTDTQYF
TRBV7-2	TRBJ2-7	CASSLKVGGRLNEQYF
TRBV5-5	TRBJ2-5	CASRVPGGMETQYF
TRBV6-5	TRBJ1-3	CATQRALGNTIYF
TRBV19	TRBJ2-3	CASSASGGARDTQYF
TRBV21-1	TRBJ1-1	CANHKGQGLTEAFF
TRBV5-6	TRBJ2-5	CASSFGGEQTQYF
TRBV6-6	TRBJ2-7	CASSRPTGIEQYF
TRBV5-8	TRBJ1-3	CASSQGQTIGNTIYF
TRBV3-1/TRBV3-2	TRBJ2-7	CASSQVMGQGNPYEQYF
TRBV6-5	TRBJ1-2	CASSSPGQGGYGYTF
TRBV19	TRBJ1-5	CASSIDHPQGDQPQHF
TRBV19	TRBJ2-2	CASSLILAGGTGELFF
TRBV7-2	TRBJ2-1	CASSLDRAGVNEQFF
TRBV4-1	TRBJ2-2	CASSREQGYNTGELFF
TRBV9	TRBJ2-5	CASSVGRGQETQYF
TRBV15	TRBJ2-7	CATSRDGRQGGEQYF
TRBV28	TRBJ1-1	CASSFFWTGEAFF
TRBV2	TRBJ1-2	CASSRWGSGYTF
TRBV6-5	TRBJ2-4	CASSYGTGGLIQYF
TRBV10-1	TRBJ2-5	CASSESGREETQYF
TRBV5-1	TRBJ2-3	CASSLVLAGGQYF
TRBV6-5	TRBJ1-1	CASGGKAEAFF